Listed below are T cell receptor beta chains from one sample, sequenced in a study of T cell responses to AZD1222 COVID-19 vaccine. Generated by immunoSEQ multiplex PCR, the TCRdb table keeps only in-frame clones and is missing some. The sample has approximately 100,000 clones; around 91% are singletons. Material: peripheral blood, obtained 28 days after the second AZD1222 dose. These receptors all come from an adult who received the AZD1222 COVID-19 vaccine. Each CDR3 is given with its conserved first and last residue. Fields, in order: V gene, J gene, clone size, CDR3 length, D gene, CDR3 DNA, CDR3 protein. The D gene is left open where the match is weak. Not every row has a clone size; where given, it reads once, few, many or a size class.

TRBV5-5	TRBJ2-7	once	16	TRBD1	TGTGCCAGCAGCTCACAGGGGGCTCTTATCTCCTACGAGCAGTACTTC	CASSSQGALISYEQYF
TRBV6-5	TRBJ1-1	.	11	.	TGTGCCAGCACCAGGGATTCTGAAGCTTTCTTT	CASTRDSEAFF
TRBV18	TRBJ2-7	.	14	.	TGTGCCAGCTCACCACCTGGGGGCAACTACGAGCAGTACTTC	CASSPPGGNYEQYF
TRBV4-1	TRBJ2-7	.	14	.	TGCGCCAGCAGAACAGACACCTATACCTACGAGCAGTACTTC	CASRTDTYTYEQYF
TRBV6-1	TRBJ2-3	.	17	.	TGTGCCAGCAGTGAAGAATTAGGGGCACAAAGCACAGATACGCAGTATTTT	CASSEELGAQSTDTQYF
TRBV18	TRBJ1-2	.	13	.	TGTGCCAGCTCACCTACAGGAAACTATGGCTACACCTTC	CASSPTGNYGYTF
TRBV11-2	TRBJ2-2	.	12	.	TGTGCCAGCAGCTTTTCCACCGGGGAGCTGTTTTTT	CASSFSTGELFF
TRBV18	TRBJ1-3	.	14	.	TGTGCCAGCTCACCAGCTTACTCTGGAAACACCATATATTTT	CASSPAYSGNTIYF
TRBV9	TRBJ2-2	.	15	.	TGTGCCAGCAGCGTAGTATGGGATTTGACCGGGGAGCTGTTTTTT	CASSVVWDLTGELFF
TRBV11-2	TRBJ2-4	.	14	.	TGTGCCAGCAGCTTGATGGGGGCCAAAAACATTCAGTACTTC	CASSLMGAKNIQYF
TRBV3-1/TRBV3-2	TRBJ1-6	.	15	TRBD1	TGTGCCAGCAGCCAATCAAGGGACAGAATTTCACCCCTCCACTTT	CASSQSRDRISPLHF
TRBV13	TRBJ2-7	.	15	.	TGTGCCAGCAGTCTGACTTGGGGGACCTCCTACGAGCAGTACTTC	CASSLTWGTSYEQYF
TRBV10-3	TRBJ1-4	.	12	.	TGTGCCATCAGTGCGGACGGTGAAAAACTGTTTTTT	CAISADGEKLFF
TRBV6-1	TRBJ1-4	.	15	TRBD1	TGTGCCAGCAGTGAGGCAGGGGGCACTAATGAAAAACTGTTTTTT	CASSEAGGTNEKLFF
TRBV5-1	TRBJ1-2	.	16	.	TGCGCCAGCAGCTTGCGCCTCCAGACTTCTAACTATGGCTACACCTTC	CASSLRLQTSNYGYTF
TRBV5-1	TRBJ2-7	few	12	.	TGCGCCAGCAGCTTGGCCAACTACGAGCAGTACTTC	CASSLANYEQYF
TRBV10-3	TRBJ2-1	.	16	TRBD2	TGTGCCATCAGTCCCAAGACTAGCGGGGTTTACAATGAGCAGTTCTTC	CAISPKTSGVYNEQFF
TRBV6-5	TRBJ2-5	.	11	.	TGTGCCAGCAGTTACTTGGAGACCCAGTACTTC	CASSYLETQYF
TRBV12-3/TRBV12-4	TRBJ1-2	.	11	.	TGTGCCAGCAGTTTCGGAGAGGGCTACACCTTC	CASSFGEGYTF
TRBV2	TRBJ1-5	.	14	.	TGTGCCAGCACAGGGTCGATAGCAAATCAGCCCCAGCATTTT	CASTGSIANQPQHF
TRBV9	TRBJ2-1	.	15	.	TGTGCCAGCAGCGCTCAGGGGAACTCCTACAATGAGCAGTTCTTC	CASSAQGNSYNEQFF
TRBV19	TRBJ1-2	.	14	.	TGTGCCAGTAGGGGGAGGATAGGCAACTATGGCTACACCTTC	CASRGRIGNYGYTF
TRBV27	TRBJ2-7	.	15	TRBD2	TGTGCCAGCAGTTTATTCGGGGGAGGGCCCTACGAGCAGTACTTC	CASSLFGGGPYEQYF
TRBV27	TRBJ1-1	.	15	.	TGTGCCAGCACCGCAGGGATCGGGGTGAACACTGAAGCTTTCTTT	CASTAGIGVNTEAFF
TRBV7-2	TRBJ2-2	.	19	TRBD1	TGTGCCAGCAGCTTATGGGCCCTGGGACAGGGAGGGGTGAACGGGGAGCTGTTTTTT	CASSLWALGQGGVNGELFF
TRBV9	TRBJ2-2	.	12	.	TGTGCCACCGGAGGGAACACCGGGGAGCTGTTTTTT	CATGGNTGELFF
TRBV20-1	TRBJ2-7	few	14	.	TGCAGTGCTAGTAGACCAGGCCGGGTCTACGAGCAGTACTTC	CSASRPGRVYEQYF
TRBV7-3	TRBJ2-2	.	16	TRBD1	TGTGCCAGCAGCTTAAGGACAGGGGTTAGCACCGGGGAGCTGTTTTTT	CASSLRTGVSTGELFF
TRBV4-1	TRBJ2-5	.	14	TRBD1	TGCGCCAGCAGCCAAGGGGACAGGGCTGGGACCCAGTACTTC	CASSQGDRAGTQYF
TRBV5-6	TRBJ1-2	.	14	TRBD1	TGTGCCAGCAGCCGGGACAGGGGACTTTATGGCTACACCTTC	CASSRDRGLYGYTF
TRBV6-2/TRBV6-3	TRBJ1-5	.	15	.	TGTGCCAGCAGTTCGAAGACAGGTGTCGATCAGCCCCAGCATTTT	CASSSKTGVDQPQHF
TRBV6-5	TRBJ2-7	once	11	.	TGTGCCAGCAGTTACGGGGGCGAGCAGTACTTC	CASSYGGEQYF
TRBV5-5	TRBJ2-7	.	16	.	TGTGCCAGCAGCTTGAAGGGCGGAATCAACTCCTACGAGCAGTACTTC	CASSLKGGINSYEQYF
TRBV28	TRBJ2-4	few	13	TRBD1	TGTGCCAGCAGTTTGAACAGGGGAAACATTCAGTACTTC	CASSLNRGNIQYF
TRBV7-9	TRBJ2-5	.	18	TRBD2	TGTGCCAGCAGCTTAGGGGTAGCGGGGGGAACGTACCAAGAGACCCAGTACTTC	CASSLGVAGGTYQETQYF
TRBV5-1	TRBJ2-1	.	17	TRBD2	TGCGCCAGCAGCTCCCTCCCGGGCGGGGGGGGGAACAATGAGCAGTTCTTC	CASSSLPGGGGNNEQFF
TRBV7-6	TRBJ2-3	.	15	.	TGTGCCAGCAGCCGGGGGCCGGATGGCACAGATACGCAGTATTTT	CASSRGPDGTDTQYF
TRBV12-3/TRBV12-4	TRBJ1-6	.	13	.	TGTGCCAGCAGTTCCTACTTGAATTCACCCCTCCACTTT	CASSSYLNSPLHF
TRBV6-5	TRBJ1-2	.	13	.	TGTGCCAGCTCCTTGGGGGGGGCAGGCGGCTACACCTTC	CASSLGGAGGYTF
TRBV9	TRBJ2-5	.	16	TRBD2	TGTGCCAGCAGCGGTAGCCGGGGACTAGCCGGGGAGACCCAGTACTTC	CASSGSRGLAGETQYF
TRBV4-3	TRBJ1-5	.	15	.	TGCGCCAGCAGCCAATCAAGGACAAAAGCTCAGCCCCAGCATTTT	CASSQSRTKAQPQHF
TRBV21-1	TRBJ2-7	.	15	.	TGTGCCAGCAGCAACCCCGGACTAGCCAGGGGGGAGCAGTACTTC	CASSNPGLARGEQYF